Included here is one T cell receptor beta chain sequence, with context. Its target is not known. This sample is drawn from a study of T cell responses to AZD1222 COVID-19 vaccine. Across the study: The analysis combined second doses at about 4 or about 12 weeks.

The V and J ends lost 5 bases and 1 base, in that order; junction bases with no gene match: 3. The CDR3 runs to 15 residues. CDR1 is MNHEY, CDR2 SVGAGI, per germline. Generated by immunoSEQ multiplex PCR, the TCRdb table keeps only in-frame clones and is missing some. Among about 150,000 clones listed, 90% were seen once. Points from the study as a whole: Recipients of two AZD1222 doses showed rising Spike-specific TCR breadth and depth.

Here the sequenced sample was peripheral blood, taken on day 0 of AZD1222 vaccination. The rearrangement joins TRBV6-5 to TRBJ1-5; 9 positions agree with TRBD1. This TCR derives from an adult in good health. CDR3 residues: CASSPDRGSNQPQHF. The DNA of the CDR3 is TGTGCCAGCAGTCCCGACAGGGGGAGCAATCAGCCCCAGCATTTT.